The rows below give T cell receptor beta chains drawn from one sample of a study of OX40 agonist ivuxolimab in advanced cancers. The repertoire was sequenced with immunoSEQ multiplex PCR; TCRdb's copy has only in-frame clones and lacks some. The sample consists of approximately 110,000 clones, approximately 90% of them appearing once. The specimen was CD4+ or CD8+ T cells sorted from blood, collected in a trial of the OX40 agonist ivuxolimab. These receptor sequences come from an adult with an advanced solid tumor such as melanoma, head and neck, liver or kidney cancer. Both conserved end residues are part of each CDR3. The D gene is left open where the match is weak.

>-|TRBV18|TRBJ2-1
TGTGCCAGCTCGGGGCCGGGGGCTAACCGCCACAATGAGCAGTTCTTC
CASSGPGANRHNEQFF
>-|TRBV30|TRBJ1-4
TGTGCCTGGAGCCACATCCGGGGAACTAATGAAAAACTGTTTTTT
CAWSHIRGTNEKLFF
>TRBD2|TRBV5-4|TRBJ2-7
TGTGCCAGCAGCGATAGCGGGAGTATTTACGAGCAGTACTTC
CASSDSGSIYEQYF
>TRBD1|TRBV7-8|TRBJ2-5
TGTGCCAGCAGCTTAGGGACAGGTCAAGAGACCCAGTACTTC
CASSLGTGQETQYF
>TRBD2|TRBV7-2|TRBJ2-3
TGTGCCAGCAGCTTAGCGCTTAGCGGGAGCGGTACAGATACGCAGTATTTT
CASSLALSGSGTDTQYF
>-|TRBV7-9|TRBJ1-2
TGTGCCAGCAGCTCCGGGACACCACACCTTTACGGCTACACCTTC
CASSSGTPHLYGYTF
>-|TRBV7-9|TRBJ1-3
TGTGCCAGCAGAAGCTCCTCTGGAAACACCATATATTTT
CASRSSSGNTIYF
>-|TRBV11-2|TRBJ2-3
TGTGCCAGCAGCTTAGAGGGGGGAACCACAGATACGCAGTATTTT
CASSLEGGTTDTQYF
>TRBD1|TRBV27|TRBJ1-2
TGTGCCAGCAGTTTATCGGGACAGGGGGCTTCGAAGGGCTACACCTTC
CASSLSGQGASKGYTF
>TRBD1|TRBV9|TRBJ2-7
TGTGCCAGCAGCGTAGGGGGGACAGGGAGCTACGAGCAGTACTTC
CASSVGGTGSYEQYF
>TRBD1|TRBV10-3|TRBJ2-1
TGTGCCATCAGTGACCCCGTAAACAGGGGGACTGAGCAGTTCTTC
CAISDPVNRGTEQFF
>TRBD1|TRBV27|TRBJ2-5
TGTGCCAGCAGTACCTCATGGACAGGGGGCTCCCAAGAGACCCAGTACTTC
CASSTSWTGGSQETQYF
>TRBD1|TRBV5-1|TRBJ2-2
TGCGCCAGCAGCTTGGGCAGGGGGCGATTTACCGGGGAGCTGTTTTTT
CASSLGRGRFTGELFF
>-|TRBV6-5|TRBJ1-2
TGTGCCAGCAGTTACTCGGGGGGAGTCGGCTACACCTTC
CASSYSGGVGYTF
>TRBD2|TRBV27|TRBJ2-2
TGTGCCAGCAGTTCACTAGCGGGAGGGGGGAACACCGGGGAGCTGTTTTTT
CASSSLAGGGNTGELFF
>-|TRBV29-1|TRBJ2-7
TGCAGCGCAGAGACAGGTTTATCCTACGAGCAGTACTTC
CSAETGLSYEQYF
>-|TRBV5-4|TRBJ2-7
TGTGCCAGCAGCTGGCAGGGCTTCGGTCCCTACGAGCAGTACTTC
CASSWQGFGPYEQYF
>-|TRBV11-3|TRBJ1-2
TGTGCCAGCAGCTTAGATCGGCCGGGGGCGCAGGTCTATGGCTACACCTTC
CASSLDRPGAQVYGYTF
>TRBD1|TRBV11-2|TRBJ1-1
TGTGCCAGCAGCTTGCAGCACAGGGGGCAAGCTTTCTTT
CASSLQHRGQAFF
>-|TRBV19|TRBJ2-3
TGTGCCAGTAGCCAGATCCTAGCAAATACGCAGTATTTT
CASSQILANTQYF
>TRBD1|TRBV5-1|TRBJ1-4
TGCGCCAGCGGCTTGGGGGACAGGGACGAAGAAAAACTGTTTTTT
CASGLGDRDEEKLFF
>TRBD2|TRBV28|TRBJ2-7
TGTGCCAGCAGTATTAGCGGGGCGAGCTCCTACGAGCAGTACTTC
CASSISGASSYEQYF
>-|TRBV27|TRBJ1-1
TGTGCCAGCAGCCTCGGTATCGGTTCTGAAGCTTTCTTT
CASSLGIGSEAFF
>TRBD1|TRBV5-1|TRBJ1-3
TGCGCCAGCGGGGACAGGGTAGGAAACACCATATATTTT
CASGDRVGNTIYF
>TRBD2|TRBV7-2|TRBJ2-7
TGTGCCAGCAGCCAAGTGACTAGCGGGAGTCTTTCCTACGAGCAGTACTTC
CASSQVTSGSLSYEQYF
>-|TRBV18|TRBJ1-2
TGTGCCAGCTCACCACAACTAGGGGCTGGCTACACCTTC
CASSPQLGAGYTF
>-|TRBV5-1|TRBJ2-1
TGCGCCAGCAGCACTCAAAGCCCTTACAATGAGCAGTTCTTC
CASSTQSPYNEQFF
>TRBD1|TRBV10-1|TRBJ2-7
TGCGCCAGCACCCCGGGACAGGGGAGCGAGCAGTACTTC
CASTPGQGSEQYF
>TRBD2|TRBV10-3|TRBJ2-5
TGTGCCATCAGTGCGGCCCTAGCGGGAGAGACCCAGTACTTC
CAISAALAGETQYF
>-|TRBV7-2|TRBJ2-3
TGTGCCAGCAGGGTGGCTGCTAGCACAGATACGCAGTATTTT
CASRVAASTDTQYF
>-|TRBV4-1|TRBJ1-5
TGCGCCAGCAGCCAAGAAACAGAAAGTGGCAATCAGCCCCAGCATTTT
CASSQETESGNQPQHF
>TRBD1|TRBV19|TRBJ2-2
TGTGCCAGTAGTGCGGACAGGGGCCCCATTAGCACCGGGGAGCTGTTTTTT
CASSADRGPISTGELFF
>-|TRBV28|TRBJ2-5
TGTGCCAGCAGTTTTCAGTTCCTACTTAGTTCTGAGACCCAGTACTTC
CASSFQFLLSSETQYF
>-|TRBV7-7|TRBJ2-3
TGTGCTAGCAGCTTAGACGGGGCCGATACGCAGTATTTT
CASSLDGADTQYF
>-|TRBV7-9|TRBJ2-1
TGTGCCAGCAGCTTAAGAGGACAGTTAAGCTCCTACAATGAGCAGTTCTTC
CASSLRGQLSSYNEQFF
>-|TRBV5-6|TRBJ1-5
TGTGCCAGCAGCCATTGGGATCGGCATCAGCCCCAGCATTTT
CASSHWDRHQPQHF
>-|TRBV6-5|TRBJ1-1
TGTGCCAGCAGTTTTCAGGGAGGTGAAGCTTTCTTT
CASSFQGGEAFF